These 25 T cell receptor beta chains share one sample of origin, sequenced in a study of beta chain features in type 1 diabetes. The entirety of the isolated RNA underwent reverse transcription, so expressed TCRB transcripts were sequenced. Profiling relied on immunoSEQ multiplex PCR, and the TCRdb table lists in-frame clones only, not all of them. The sample contains roughly 250,000 clones, under 70% of which appear only once. The specimen sequenced was naive CD4+ T cells from blood. The receptors derive from a man in his thirties or forties in good health.

The chain uses TRBV30 and TRBJ1-1; perhaps TRBD1 as D (5 bases). The CDR3 has 13 residues. Germline V gene data show CDR1 as GTSNPN and CDR2 as SVGIG (reference sequence). The V gene lost 1 base and the J gene lost 3 bases, with 9 bases spanning the gap. DNA for the CDR3: TGTGCCTGGAGTGGACAGTTGGACACTGAAGCTTTCTTT. Its translation: CAWSGQLDTEAFF.

In its sample, this clone was seen a few times. The rearrangement uses TRBV30 and TRBJ2-1; 7 nucleotides line up with TRBD1. CDR3 size: 12 residues. V was pared by 1 base and J by 8 bases, with 2 bases of the junction left unmatched. Germline V gene lookup returns CDR1 GTSNPN and CDR2 SVGIG (reference sequence). CDR3 sequence: CAWSDRGYEQFF. CDR3 coding DNA: TGTGCCTGGAGTGACAGGGGATATGAGCAGTTCTTC.

V and J are TRBV28 and TRBJ2-1, with D possibly being TRBD2 (5 bases). Germline values: CDR1 MDHEN, CDR2 SYDVKM. V was shortened by 6 bases and J by 16 bases, with 7 bases between the two germline ends. There are 8 residues in the CDR3. The CDR3 region has the DNA TGTGCCAGCAGCCCGGGATTCTTC. The encoded protein is CASSPGFF.

The rearrangement joins TRBV4-1 to TRBJ1-5, with D tentatively TRBD1 (5 bases). V was cut by 4 bases and J by 0 bases, with 10 bases left in between. The length of the CDR3 is 15 residues. The germline V gene encodes CDR1 MGHRA and CDR2 YSYEKL. CDR3 nucleotides: TGCGCCAGCAGCCCAGGGCGGTATAGCAATCAGCCCCAGCATTTT. As protein: CASSPGRYSNQPQHF.

The V and J genes are TRBV29-1 and TRBJ2-7, with 7 bases lining up with TRBD1. The CDR3 consists of 13 residues. The V segment lost 7 bases and the J segment 4 bases; nucleotides outside the gene matches: 10. Germline V gives CDR1 SQVTM, CDR2 ANQGSEA. CDR3 region: CSAYRGPGYEQYF. Written as DNA, the CDR3 is TGCAGCGCCTACAGGGGCCCGGGTTACGAGCAGTACTTC.

The genes are TRBV29-1 and TRBJ2-3, with D perhaps TRBD1 (6 bases). The germline V gene has CDR1 SQVTM and CDR2 ANQGSEA. Trimming cost V 4 bases and J 6 bases, with 14 bases left between them. The CDR3 covers 13 residues. The CDR3 DNA reads as TGCAGCGTTGTCTTCTGGCAGGGGGATACGCAGTATTTT. This translates into CSVVFWQGDTQYF.

The genes are TRBV4-2 and TRBJ2-3; 9 bases line up with TRBD2. Germline V gives CDR1 LGHNA, CDR2 YNFKEQ. The CDR3 extends over 15 amino acids. V lost 3 bases and J lost 5; bases outside the gene matches: 6. The CDR3 DNA reads TGTGCCAGCAGCCAGACTACTAGCGGGTTAGATACGCAGTATTTT. It specifies CASSQTTSGLDTQYF.

Only one count was recorded for this clone. This chain uses TRBV28 with TRBJ1-5; D unclear. Germline V lookup: CDR1 MDHEN, CDR2 SYDVKM. Trimming pared 5 bases from V and 2 bases from J, leaving 10 bases between. This CDR3 is built from 14 residues. CDR3 nucleotides: TGTGCCAGCAGTCTGGGCCTCCGCAATCAGCCCCAGCATTTT. Protein: CASSLGLRNQPQHF.

The chain carries TRBV30 and TRBJ2-3, with D unclear. The CDR3 runs to 14 residues. V was trimmed by 0 bases and J by 3 bases, leaving 10 bases between them. CDR1 is GTSNPN, CDR2 SVGIG, per germline (reference sequence). CDR3 region: CAWSVGPATDTQYF. CDR3 DNA sequence: TGTGCCTGGAGTGTAGGACCAGCGACAGATACGCAGTATTTT.

In this sample, this clone turned up once. The chain's CDR3 is CASTPTGSSYNEQFF. The CDR3 bases are TGTGCCAGCACCCCGACAGGGAGCTCCTACAATGAGCAGTTCTTC. The chain couples TRBV9 to TRBJ2-1, with 7 bases matching TRBD1. The trim removed 6 bases at V and 0 bases at J, leaving 6 bases unmatched. CDR1 is SGDLS and CDR2 is YYNGEE in the germline V gene. CDR3 size: 15 residues.

This clone was counted only a few times. The V and J genes are TRBV14 and TRBJ2-1, with 12 bases aligning to TRBD2. V lost 4 bases to trimming and J lost 9 bases; unmatched junction nucleotides: 10. The CDR3 is 16 amino acids. CDR1 is SGHDN, CDR2 FVKESK, per germline. The CDR3 spells CASSRGLAGFMSEQFF. Here the CDR3 DNA reads TGTGCCAGCAGCCGGGGACTAGCGGGTTTCATGAGTGAGCAGTTCTTC.

This clone has more than one count but fewer than ten. The V and J genes are TRBV15 and TRBJ2-3; D is uncertain. V shed 5 bases and J shed 2 bases, with 5 bases lying between them. CDR1 and CDR2 (germline): LNHNV, YYDKDF (reference sequence). The CDR3 totals 12 residues. CDR3 amino acids: CATSLTTDTQYF. DNA for the CDR3: TGTGCCACCAGCCTTACCACAGATACGCAGTATTTT.

V is TRBV7-2 and J is TRBJ2-7, with a possible D match to TRBD2 (5 bases). The germline CDR1 and CDR2 sequences are SGHTA and FQGNSA. CDR3 length: 15 amino acids. V was cut by 4 bases and J by 2 bases, with 15 bases left in between. CDR3 in amino acids: CASSSRGGDTYEQYF. The CDR3 DNA is TGTGCCAGCAGCTCTCGGGGTGGAGATACCTACGAGCAGTACTTC.

The chain is built from TRBV28 and TRBJ2-7, with TRBD2 identical over 10 bases. Looked up from germline, CDR1 is MDHEN and CDR2 is SYDVKM. Unmatched junction bases numbered 11, after V lost 4 bases and J lost 5 bases. The CDR3 extends over 16 amino acids. CDR3 sequence: CASSSSSSGRIHEQYF. Here the CDR3 DNA reads TGTGCCAGCAGTTCCTCCTCTAGCGGGAGAATCCACGAGCAGTACTTC.

J is TRBJ2-7 and V is TRBV30; D is ambiguous. Germline CDR1 and CDR2: GTSNPN and SVGIG (reference sequence). This CDR3 region has 13 residues. V was shortened by 2 bases and J by 2 bases, with 10 bases between the two germline ends. The CDR3: CAWSKPPAYEQYF. CDR3 DNA sequence: TGTGCCTGGAGTAAACCTCCGGCCTACGAGCAGTACTTC.

The chain uses TRBV7-2 and TRBJ2-1; unclear D gene. V was shortened by 5 bases and J by 9 bases, with 17 bases between the two germline ends. Germline V gene lookup returns CDR1 SGHTA and CDR2 FQGNSA. The CDR3 totals 14 residues. The CDR3 region is CASSPESSAFEQFF. The CDR3 bases are TGTGCCAGCAGCCCCGAGAGCTCGGCCTTTGAGCAGTTCTTC.

The chain combines TRBV30 with TRBJ2-5; D gene uncertain. Between the trimmed V and J ends, which lost 2 bases and 1 base, there was a span of 11 bases. CDR1 and CDR2 from the germline V gene are GTSNPN and SVGIG (reference sequence). This CDR3 region has 14 residues. CDR3 region: CAWSHGGPQETQYF. CDR3 sequence (DNA): TGTGCCTGGAGTCATGGCGGACCCCAAGAGACCCAGTACTTC.

J is TRBJ1-1 and V is TRBV5-1, with D perhaps TRBD1 (6 bases). Germline V gives CDR1 SGHRS, CDR2 YFSETQ. V was cut by 4 bases and J by 3 bases, with 16 bases left in between. The CDR3 extends over 15 amino acids. The chain's CDR3 is CASSLAQGPHTEAFF. CDR3 coding DNA: TGCGCCAGCAGCCTGGCGCAGGGGCCCCACACTGAAGCTTTCTTT. Full variable domain (outside the CDR3, taken from reference TRBV5-1 and TRBJ1-1): KAGVTQTPRYLIKTRGQQVTLSCSPISGHRSVSWYQQTPGQGLQFLFEYFSETQRNKGNFPGRFSGRQFSNSRSEMNVSTLELGDSALYLCASSLAQGPHTEAFFGQGTRLTVV.

This chain links TRBV13 with TRBJ1-1; D uncertain. The CDR3 is 12 residues long. The V end lost 5 bases, the J end lost 3 bases, and 7 bases lay between the germline ends. The V gene's germline CDR1 is PRHDT and CDR2 FYEKMQ (reference sequence). The CDR3 DNA follows: TGTGCCAGCAGCCTCCGGCACACTGAAGCTTTCTTT. It is translated as CASSLRHTEAFF.

This sequence joins TRBV5-4 and TRBJ2-2; a possible D gene is TRBD1 (6 bases). The length of the CDR3 is 17 residues. Germline values: CDR1 SGHNT, CDR2 YYREEE (reference sequence). The ends were cut back, 4 bases at V and 1 base at J, with 17 bases in the middle. Here the CDR3 reads CASSTGTQGRNTGELFF. Here the CDR3 DNA reads TGTGCCAGCAGCACCGGGACACAGGGTAGGAACACCGGGGAGCTGTTTTTT.

The CDR3 sequence: CASSGNGNYEQYF. CDR3 sequence (DNA): TGTGCCAGCAGCGGGAACGGGAACTACGAGCAGTACTTC. The chain combines TRBV9 with TRBJ2-7, with D tentatively TRBD2 (5 bases). Trimming stripped 3 bases from V and 3 bases from J, with 10 bases between. This CDR3 is 13 amino acids long. Germline values: CDR1 SGDLS, CDR2 YYNGEE.

The chain links TRBV5-1 to TRBJ1-6; 8 bases fit TRBD1. V was clipped by 4 bases and J by 11 bases; unmatched bases: 5. CDR1 and CDR2 (germline): SGHRS, YFSETQ. The CDR3 runs to 13 residues. CDR3 amino acids: CASSQGQATPLHF. CDR3 nucleotides: TGCGCCAGCAGCCAGGGACAGGCGACACCCCTCCACTTT.

This clone showed up just a few times. The chain uses TRBV29-1 and TRBJ2-1, with TRBD2 matching 7 bases. Trimming at V came to 7 bases and at J to 5 bases, leaving 11 bases not matched to a gene. Germline V lookup: CDR1 SQVTM, CDR2 ANQGSEA. This CDR3 comprises 14 residues. CDR3 nucleotides: TGCAGCGGTGACATAGCGGGTCTGAACAATGAGCAGTTCTTC. Translated, it gives CSGDIAGLNNEQFF.

As for this clone: Other DNA variants within this sample encode the same CDR3. The chain combines TRBV14 with TRBJ2-1, with D uncertain. CDR3 size: 11 residues. Trimming left V 1 base short and J 7 bases short, with 2 bases between. CDR1 and CDR2 from the germline V gene are SGHDN and FVKESK. The chain's CDR3 is CASSQVNEQFF. CDR3 DNA sequence: TGTGCCAGCAGCCAAGTAAATGAGCAGTTCTTC.

This clone was recorded a few times. V gene TRBV29-1 combines with J gene TRBJ2-1; D remains ambiguous. V was clipped by 4 bases and J by 1 base, with 8 bases between them. Germline V gene lookup returns CDR1 SQVTM and CDR2 ANQGSEA. The CDR3 is made up of 13 amino acids. CDR3 sequence (DNA): TGCAGCGTTGCTATAGATTCCTACAATGAGCAGTTCTTC. Amino acid sequence: CSVAIDSYNEQFF.